Below, one T cell receptor beta chain is given with its context. What it binds is not known. Via MiXCR, TCRdb re-called the RT-PCR reads, giving one row per CDR3 protein. The sample holds over 300,000 distinct CDR3 sequences, less than 25% seen once. This sample is part of a study of response to subunit inactivated influenza vaccine. Whole-study findings and limits: Authors suggested few new T cells are recruited by each seasonal influenza vaccination.

V was pared by 5 bases and J by 5 bases, with 12 bases between. CDR1 SEHNR and CDR2 FQNEAQ come from the germline V gene (reference sequence). This CDR3 region has 14 residues. This specimen consisted of PBMCs from blood, obtained approximately 20 months after vaccination. This clonotype was obtained from a man between 50 and 70 years old who received an inactivated influenza vaccine. The J gene is TRBJ1-4, the V gene TRBV7-9; D is ambiguous. CDR3 DNA sequence: TGTGCCAGCAGCCTTCATGGCGAGAATGAAAAACTGTTTTTT. Protein: CASSLHGENEKLFF.